This is a list of T cell receptor beta chains from one sample in a study of beta chain features in type 1 diabetes. Measured with immunoSEQ multiplex PCR; TCRdb has only the in-frame clones, and not every one. This sample has about 650,000 clones, with 9.5% to 15% found just once. The specimen was naive CD4+ T cells from blood. The receptors derive from a man aged 25-45 years with type 1 diabetes. The CDR3 runs from the conserved cysteine through the conserved F or W. D genes are given only for firm matches. Where a row states a size, it is once, few, many or the class of an expanded clone; other rows omit it.

v_gene	d_gene	abundance	j_gene	CDR3aa	CDR3nt
TRBV5-4	NA	NA	TRBJ2-3	CASSLKGGPDTQYF	TGTGCCAGCAGCTTAAAGGGTGGGCCAGATACGCAGTATTTT
TRBV28	NA	few	TRBJ2-5	CASSSDPQKETQYF	TGTGCCAGCAGTTCCGATCCCCAAAAAGAGACCCAGTACTTC
TRBV5-4	TRBD2	few	TRBJ2-5	CASSFDEASGGETQYF	TGTGCCAGCAGCTTCGACGAGGCTAGCGGGGGAGAGACCCAGTACTTC
TRBV28	NA	few	TRBJ2-5	CASAQGFKTQYF	TGTGCCAGCGCCCAAGGTTTCAAGACCCAGTACTTC
TRBV7-6	TRBD1	NA	TRBJ2-5	CASSLVVWTGKETQYF	TGTGCCAGCAGCTTAGTGGTGTGGACAGGGAAAGAGACCCAGTACTTC
TRBV9	TRBD2	NA	TRBJ2-1	CASSVSGLAGQDEQFF	TGTGCCAGCAGCGTCAGCGGGCTAGCGGGGCAGGATGAGCAGTTCTTC
TRBV28	NA	NA	TRBJ1-5	CASRPPGEVQPQHF	TGTGCCAGCAGACCGCCGGGGGAGGTTCAGCCCCAGCATTTT
TRBV28	NA	NA	TRBJ1-5	CASSDGGLRNQPQHF	TGTGCCAGCAGTGACGGGGGGCTTCGCAATCAGCCCCAGCATTTT
TRBV5-1	NA	few	TRBJ1-4	CASSSQGPNEKLFF	TGCGCCAGCAGCTCGCAGGGACCTAATGAAAAACTGTTTTTT
TRBV4-2	NA	NA	TRBJ2-1	CASSHAASSYNEQFF	TGTGCCAGCAGCCATGCGGCTAGCTCCTACAATGAGCAGTTCTTC
TRBV5-4	TRBD1	NA	TRBJ2-5	CASSITGGQETQYF	TGTGCCAGCAGCATAACAGGGGGCCAAGAGACCCAGTACTTC
TRBV7-2	NA	NA	TRBJ1-5	CASSRAVDSNQPQHF	TGTGCCAGCAGCCGAGCAGTGGATAGCAATCAGCCCCAGCATTTT
TRBV30	NA	NA	TRBJ1-2	CAWSPSSGYTF	TGTGCCTGGAGTCCCTCTAGTGGCTACACCTTC